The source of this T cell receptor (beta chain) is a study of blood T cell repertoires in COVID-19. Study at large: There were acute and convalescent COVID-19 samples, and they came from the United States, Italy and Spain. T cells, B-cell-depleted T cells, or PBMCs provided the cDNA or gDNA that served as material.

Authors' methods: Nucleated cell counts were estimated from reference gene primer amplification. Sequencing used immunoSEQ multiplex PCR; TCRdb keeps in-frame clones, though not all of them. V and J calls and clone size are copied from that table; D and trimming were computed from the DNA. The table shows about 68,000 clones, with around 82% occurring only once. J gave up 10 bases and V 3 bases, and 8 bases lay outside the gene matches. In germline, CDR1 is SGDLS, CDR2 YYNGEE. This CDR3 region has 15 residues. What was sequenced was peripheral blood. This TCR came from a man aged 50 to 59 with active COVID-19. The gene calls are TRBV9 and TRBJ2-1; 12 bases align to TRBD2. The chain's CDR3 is CASSAATSGSYEQFF. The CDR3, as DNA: TGTGCCAGCAGCGCGGCGACTAGCGGGAGTTACGAGCAGTTCTTC. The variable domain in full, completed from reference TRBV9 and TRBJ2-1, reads DSGVTQTPKHLITATGQRVTLRCSPRSGDLSVYWYQQSLDQGLQFLIQYYNGEERAKGNILERFSAQQFPDLHSELNLSSLELGDSALYFCASSAATSGSYEQFFGPGTRLTVL.